Below are 20 T cell receptor beta chains sequenced from a single sample in a study of T cells in Graves' hyperthyroidism and ophthalmopathy. Researchers amplified the TCR beta CDR3 regions from RNA transcripts. HTBI primers were employed in a first-round RT-PCR of the TCR CDR3. TCRdb re-called the multiplex PCR reads through MiXCR, storing one row per CDR3 protein. This table has under 300,000 distinct CDR3 sequences, around 13% appearing once. What was sequenced was blood. Receptors were obtained from a woman in her thirties or forties with Graves' hyperthyroidism.

A few counts support this clonotype. Since a much larger clone is just one base distant, this may be a read error. A read error is likely, as this CDR3 ends without the conserved phenylalanine or tryptophan. The J gene is TRBJ2-5, the V gene TRBV28; tentatively, D is TRBD1 (7 bases). V was cut by 6 bases and J by 1 base, with 15 bases left in between. This CDR3 has 15 amino acids. Germline CDR1 MDHEN, CDR2 SYDVKM. DNA for the CDR3: TGTGCCAGCAGCGACGCGGGACAGCCCCAAGAGACCCAGTACCTC. This encodes CASSDAGQPQETQYL.

The chain couples TRBV20-1 to TRBJ2-5; TRBD2 agrees at 8 bases. V lost 5 bases to trimming and J lost 5 bases; unmatched junction nucleotides: 22. Germline assignment: CDR1 DFQATT and CDR2 SNEGSKA (reference sequence). The CDR3 runs 18 residues. For the CDR3, the DNA is TGCAGTGCTTCACGGGAGGGCCTTTCGGCAACCTCCGATGAGACCCAGTACTTC. Its protein is CSASREGLSATSDETQYF.

The chain recombines TRBV30 with TRBJ2-2; D is undetermined. V was pared by 4 bases and J by 5 bases, with 14 bases between. The CDR3 has 14 amino acids. Germline V gene data show CDR1 as GTSNPN and CDR2 as SVGIG (reference sequence). The CDR3: CAWKGSRATGELFF. The DNA of the CDR3 is TGTGCCTGGAAAGGCAGTAGGGCTACCGGGGAGCTGTTTTTT.

The chain carries TRBV9 and TRBJ2-1; D remains unclear. V lost 4 bases, J lost 10 bases, and 12 bases lay in between. Per the germline V gene, CDR1 is SGDLS and CDR2 is YYNGEE. The CDR3 extends over 12 amino acids. The CDR3 region is CASSTTEVEQFF. The CDR3 region has the DNA TGTGCCAGCAGCACGACCGAGGTGGAGCAGTTCTTC.

The chain couples TRBV29-1 to TRBJ1-3; D gene ambiguous. Germline lookup yields CDR1 SQVTM and CDR2 ANQGSEA. The CDR3 has 13 residues. V gave up 4 bases and J gave up 9 bases, with 16 bases separating them. The CDR3, as DNA: TGCAGCGTTGGGGTGTCGCAACAAAGCACCATATATTTT. It yields the protein CSVGVSQQSTIYF.

This clonotype was detected ten times or more. J is TRBJ2-2 and V is TRBV29-1, with D perhaps TRBD2 (6 bases). Germline CDR1 SQVTM, CDR2 ANQGSEA. The CDR3 runs to 14 residues. The V end was cut by 0 bases, the J end by 5 bases, with 10 bases between. The CDR3 DNA is TGCAGCGTTGAAGATCGGGCGGGGACCGGGGAGCTGTTTTTT. It yields the protein CSVEDRAGTGELFF.

Many counts were recorded for this clonotype. This chain connects TRBV12-3 or TRBV12-4 to TRBJ1-6; D remains unclear. Between the trimmed V and J ends, which lost 2 bases and 0 bases, there was a span of 8 bases. CDR3 size: 16 residues. The CDR3 bases are TGTGCCAGCAGTTTACCGGGGAGCTCCTATAATTCACCCCTCCACTTT. This encodes CASSLPGSSYNSPLHF.

This clonotype has a count of ten or more. The chain employs TRBV6-1 and TRBJ2-1, with TRBD1 matching over 10 bases. The CDR3 runs 17 residues. V shed 3 bases, J shed 4 bases, and the junction held 9 bases outside the gene matches. The germline gives CDR1 MNHNS, CDR2 SASEGT. The CDR3 loop reads CASSDIFRDRGYNEQFF. The CDR3, as DNA: TGTGCCAGCAGTGACATCTTCCGGGACAGGGGATACAATGAGCAGTTCTTC.

This clonotype was seen repeatedly, ten times or more. The chain uses TRBV27 and TRBJ2-3; D could derive from TRBD1 or TRBD2 (6 bases each). The CDR3 spans 15 residues. Germline lookup yields CDR1 MNHEY and CDR2 SMNVEV (reference sequence). Trimming left V 3 bases short and J 1 base short, with 11 bases between. In DNA, the CDR3 is TGTGCCAGCAGTTTGGGGGGCAAGGGCACAGATACGCAGTATTTT. Its translation is CASSLGGKGTDTQYF.

The chain combines TRBV28 with TRBJ2-2; the D gene is possibly TRBD1 (6 bases). CDR3 length: 13 amino acids. From germline, CDR1 is MDHEN and CDR2 SYDVKM. Trimming took off 5 bases at V and 6 bases at J, with 10 bases between the two ends. In DNA, the CDR3 is TGTGCCAGCAGTCCGTCAGGGGCCGGGGAGCTGTTTTTT. It encodes CASSPSGAGELFF.

The chain carries TRBV7-9 and TRBJ2-5; 7 positions agree with TRBD2. The J segment lost 2 bases and the V segment lost 1 base, leaving 7 bases of the junction unmatched. Germline V gives CDR1 SEHNR, CDR2 FQNEAQ (reference sequence). The CDR3 sequence is 16 residues long. CDR3 bases: TGTGCCAGCAGCTTAGGGGGAGGGAAATCACAAGAGACCCAGTACTTC. Amino acids: CASSLGGGKSQETQYF.

This clonotype occurred a few times. CDR3 bases: TGTGCCACCAGTGAAGAGTGGGCCGGGGAGCTGTTTTTT. Encoded protein: CATSEEWAGELFF. The chain couples TRBV24-1 to TRBJ2-2; D ambiguous. The germline V and J ends were trimmed by 4 bases and 6 bases, with 8 bases remaining between them. The CDR3 has 13 residues. Germline CDR1 reads KGHDR; CDR2 reads SFDVKD.

The J gene is TRBJ2-7, the V gene TRBV4-2; 7 positions agree with TRBD1. CDR1 is LGHNA, CDR2 YNFKEQ, per germline. CDR3 length: 15 residues. V was clipped by 1 base and J by 3 bases; unmatched bases: 6. CDR3 nucleotides: TGTGCCAGCAGCCAAGTACAACAGGGGAGCTACGAGCAGTACTTC. Its protein product is CASSQVQQGSYEQYF.

V is TRBV7-8 and J is TRBJ1-2; D possibly corresponds to TRBD1 (6 bases). This CDR3 is 14 amino acids long. The germline V gene encodes CDR1 SGHVS and CDR2 FQNEAQ. V was cut by 5 bases and J by 4 bases, with 14 bases left in between. For the CDR3, the DNA is TGTGCCAGCAGCCACGGGACAAGCGGCTATGGCTACACCTTC. Translated: CASSHGTSGYGYTF.

This chain links TRBV28 with TRBJ1-2; the D is unclear. V was trimmed by 7 bases and J by 5 bases, leaving 11 bases between them. CDR1 is MDHEN and CDR2 is SYDVKM in the germline V gene. The CDR3 length is 12 residues. The CDR3 bases are TGTGCCAGCACTTCGACCAGATATGGCTACACCTTC. Translating gives CASTSTRYGYTF.

This clonotype was seen many times. As DNA, the CDR3 is TGCGCCAGCAGCTTGGACCCAGGGGGGGTCAATGAGCAGTTCTTC. Protein: CASSLDPGGVNEQFF. The rearrangement joins TRBV5-1 to TRBJ2-1; possibly TRBD1 or TRBD2 for D (7 bases each). The germline V and J ends were trimmed by 0 bases and 6 bases, with 13 bases remaining between them. The CDR3 covers 15 residues. Germline CDR1 reads SGHRS; CDR2 reads YFSETQ.

This chain links TRBV9 with TRBJ2-3; 11 positions agree with TRBD1. CDR1 is SGDLS, CDR2 YYNGEE, per germline. This CDR3 region has 16 residues. The trim removed 5 bases at V and 2 bases at J, leaving 7 bases unmatched. The chain's CDR3 is CASSPSGQGATDTQYF. CDR3 coding DNA: TGTGCCAGCAGTCCCTCCGGACAGGGGGCCACAGATACGCAGTATTTT.

This clonotype was seen a handful of times. The rearrangement uses TRBV13 and TRBJ2-7; TRBD1 matches at 8 bases. The CDR3 length is 14 residues. Looked up from germline, CDR1 is PRHDT and CDR2 is FYEKMQ (reference sequence). Trimming at V came to 5 bases and at J to 6 bases, leaving 9 bases not matched to a gene. The DNA for the CDR3 is TGTGCCAGCAGCCTGGGACAGGCTGAGCTCGAGCAGTACTTC. This translates into CASSLGQAELEQYF.

In its sample, this clonotype was seen many times. V usage is TRBV6-1 and J usage is TRBJ1-1, with unresolved D. The CDR3 has 13 amino acids. Germline CDR1 reads MNHNS; CDR2 reads SASEGT. Trimming pared 5 bases from V and 3 bases from J, leaving 10 bases between. The CDR3 spells CASSTAQYTEAFF. In DNA, the CDR3 is TGTGCCAGCAGTACCGCCCAGTACACTGAAGCTTTCTTT.

This clonotype was observed many times. The gene calls are TRBV29-1 and TRBJ2-3; D is possibly TRBD1 (8 bases). Trimming took 2 bases from V and 1 from J, leaving 10 bases between them. Germline V gene data show CDR1 as SQVTM and CDR2 as ANQGSEA. The CDR3 runs 14 residues. As DNA, the CDR3 is TGCAGCGTTGAAACAGGGGGGGGCACAGATACGCAGTATTTT. This translates into CSVETGGGTDTQYF.